This TCR beta chain stems from a study of cytomegalovirus exposure and HLA in healthy donors. This clone was found once. This CDR3 is built from 15 residues. J lost 9 bases, V lost 4 bases, and 9 bases had no gene match. Germline V gene lookup returns CDR1 LNHDA and CDR2 SQIVND (reference sequence). PCR involved 60 Vbeta and 13 Jbeta primers. Clones were sequenced by immunoSEQ multiplex PCR, and TCRdb holds only the in-frame ones, with some missing. The table lists 100,000 to 150,000 clones, around four fifths of them singletons. The sequenced material came from PBMCs. V is TRBV19 and J is TRBJ2-3; 11 bases map to TRBD1. The receptor's source is a female donor in good health and CMV-seronegative. DNA for the CDR3: TGTGCCAGTAGTACGGGGACAGGGGGTAAGGGGACGCAGTATTTT. This translates into CASSTGTGGKGTQYF.